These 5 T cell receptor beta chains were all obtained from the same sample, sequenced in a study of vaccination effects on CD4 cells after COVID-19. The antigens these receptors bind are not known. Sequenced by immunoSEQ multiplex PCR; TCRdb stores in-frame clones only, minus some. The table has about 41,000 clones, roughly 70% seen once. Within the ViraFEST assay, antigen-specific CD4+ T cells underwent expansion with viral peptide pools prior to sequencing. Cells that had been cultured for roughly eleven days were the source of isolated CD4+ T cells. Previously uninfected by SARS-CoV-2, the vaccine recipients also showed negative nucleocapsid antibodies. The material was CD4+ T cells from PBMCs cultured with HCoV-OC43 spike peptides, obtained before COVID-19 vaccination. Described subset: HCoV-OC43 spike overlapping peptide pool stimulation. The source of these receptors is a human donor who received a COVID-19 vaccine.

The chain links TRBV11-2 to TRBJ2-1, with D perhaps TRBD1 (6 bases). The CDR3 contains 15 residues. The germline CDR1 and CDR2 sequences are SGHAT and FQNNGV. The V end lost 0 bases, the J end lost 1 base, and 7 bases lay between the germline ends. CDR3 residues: CASSLEGGSYNEQFF. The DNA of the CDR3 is TGTGCCAGCAGCTTAGAAGGGGGATCCTACAATGAGCAGTTCTTC.

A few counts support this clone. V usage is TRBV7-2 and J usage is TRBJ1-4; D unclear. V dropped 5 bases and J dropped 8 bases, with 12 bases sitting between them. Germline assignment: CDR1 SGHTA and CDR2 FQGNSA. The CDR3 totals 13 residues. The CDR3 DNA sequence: TGTGCCAGCAGCCGAAGTAGGGAAGAAAAACTGTTTTTT. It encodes CASSRSREEKLFF. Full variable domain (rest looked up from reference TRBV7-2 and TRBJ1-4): GAGVSQSPSNKVTEKGKDVELRCDPISGHTALYWYRQSLGQGLEFLIYFQGNSAPDKSGLPSDRFSAERTGGSVSTLTIQRTQQEDSAVYLCASSRSREEKLFFGSGTQLSVL.

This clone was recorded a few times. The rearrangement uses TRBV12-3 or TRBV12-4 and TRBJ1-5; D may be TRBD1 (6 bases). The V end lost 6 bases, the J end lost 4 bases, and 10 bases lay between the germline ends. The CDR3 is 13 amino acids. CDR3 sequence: CASRPTGNQPQHF. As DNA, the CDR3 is TGTGCCAGCAGACCCACAGGGAATCAGCCCCAGCATTTT.

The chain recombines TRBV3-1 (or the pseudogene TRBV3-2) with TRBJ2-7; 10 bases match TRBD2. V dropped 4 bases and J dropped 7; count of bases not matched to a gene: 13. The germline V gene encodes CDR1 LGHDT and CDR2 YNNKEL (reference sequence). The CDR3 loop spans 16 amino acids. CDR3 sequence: CASSLTLSGRAGEQYF. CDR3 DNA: TGTGCCAGCAGCCTTACTTTAAGCGGGAGGGCCGGGGAGCAGTACTTC.

The CDR3 DNA is TGTGCCAGCAGTGTAAGGGGGACCGCAGATACGCAGTATTTT. This translates into CASSVRGTADTQYF. The chain couples TRBV2 to TRBJ2-3; maybe TRBD1 (6 bases). This CDR3 has 14 residues. Germline loops: CDR1 SNHLY, CDR2 FYNNEI. Trimming shortened V by 4 bases and J by 4 bases, and 12 bases separated the two germline ends.